The source of this TCR beta chain is a study of shared clonotypes between healthy human individuals. The V and J ends lost 8 bases and 1 base respectively, with 14 bases between them. This CDR3 is 14 amino acids long. CDR1 SNHLY and CDR2 FYNNEI come from the germline V gene. Data came from immunoSEQ multiplex PCR; TCRdb stores just in-frame clones and leaves some out. Of a few million clones in the sample, approximately 93% are singletons; the top ten hold approximately 0.4%. The chain employs TRBV2 and TRBJ1-1; D is uncertain. Sequencing was performed on naive CD4+ T cells from PBMCs. Indicated subset: CD45RA+ positively selected. The receptor's source is a man aged 18 to 35 in good health. Some clones in this sample may be carry-over from other donors' samples. CDR3 nucleotide sequence: TGTGCCAGCTTTTACGTATCTCCGAACACTGAAGCTTTCTTT. Its translation is CASFYVSPNTEAFF.